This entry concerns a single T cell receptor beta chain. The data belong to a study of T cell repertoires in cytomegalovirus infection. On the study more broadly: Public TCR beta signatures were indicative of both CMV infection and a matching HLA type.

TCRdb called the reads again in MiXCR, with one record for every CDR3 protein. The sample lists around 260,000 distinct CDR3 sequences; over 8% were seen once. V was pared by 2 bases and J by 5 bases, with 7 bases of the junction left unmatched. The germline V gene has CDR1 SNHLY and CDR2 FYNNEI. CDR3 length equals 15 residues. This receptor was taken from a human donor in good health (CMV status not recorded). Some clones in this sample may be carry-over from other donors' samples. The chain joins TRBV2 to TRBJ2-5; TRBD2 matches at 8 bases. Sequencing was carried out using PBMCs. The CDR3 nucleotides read TGTGCCAGCAGTGAAAATCAAGCGGGAGTCGAGACCCAGTACTTC. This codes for CASSENQAGVETQYF.